The TCR beta chain described here comes from a study of CD8+CD57+ T cells in acquired aplastic anemia. About the study: Sorted CD4+ and CD8+ cells yielded around 3.2 ug of DNA on average.

As for this clonotype: Antigen unknown.

CDR1 and CDR2 (germline): SEHNR, FQNEAQ (reference sequence). The CDR3 spans 13 residues. The V end lost 4 bases, the J end lost 1 base, and 7 bases lay between the germline ends. Study outcomes and limitations: Any difference that existed in CD8+ Simpson's diversity between patients and controls was not significant.

Genomic DNA acted as the template from which TCR beta VDJ combination and CDR3 sequence profiling were carried out. TCRdb re-derived calls from the reads in MiXCR, one entry per CDR3 protein. The sample consists of about 160,000 distinct CDR3 sequences, roughly 40% of them appearing once. The sequencing input was sorted CD4+, CD8+, or CD8+CD57+ T cells (not recorded which) from PBMCs. This chain connects TRBV7-9 to TRBJ1-2, with D unclear. The clonotype was recovered from a human donor in good health. CDR3 bases: TGTGCCAGCAGCTCGGTCCTTAACTATGGCTACACCTTC. Its protein is CASSSVLNYGYTF.